The 21 T cell receptor beta chains given below trace back to one sample, sequenced in a study of tumor-infiltrating lymphocytes in oesophageal squamous cell carcinoma. TCRdb independently ran MiXCR on the PCR reads; one entry per CDR3 protein. The sample lists 20,000 or so distinct CDR3 sequences; roughly 40% were seen once. Sequences were obtained from normal esophageal tissue next to the tumor. These receptors came from a female donor with esophageal squamous cell carcinoma.

CDR3 sequence: CASGHGGAGEQYF. The CDR3 nucleotides read TGTGCTAGTGGCCACGGGGGGGCGGGGGAGCAGTACTTC. The chain is built from TRBV12-5 and TRBJ2-3, with TRBD2 identical over 8 bases. The DNA end is a closer match to TRBJ2-7, so the J assignment may be wrong. Per germline, CDR1 LGHNT and CDR2 FRNRAP. This CDR3 is built from 13 residues.

This clonotype has only a few counts. The conserved phenylalanine or tryptophan is not found at the CDR3 terminus, so this likely reflects a read error. The limits of the CDR3 on the DNA are not certain, so only TCRdb's listed CDR3 is given. The chain joins TRBV24-1 to TRBJ2-6; TRBD1, as called in the table, went unchecked against the DNA. Germline CDR1 reads KGHDR; CDR2 reads SFDVKD. Inclusive of both ends, the CDR3 amounts to 17 amino acids. Here the CDR3 reads CATSPSGVYNYGYTFGS.

This clonotype appeared many times. V usage is TRBV6-6 and J usage is TRBJ1-1; tentative D call: TRBD1 (5 bases). The CDR3 has 14 residues. Trimming shortened V by 2 bases and J by 0 bases, and 7 bases separated the two germline ends. CDR1 MNHNY and CDR2 SVGAGI come from the germline V gene (reference sequence). DNA of the CDR3: TGTGCCAGCAGTTACGGGGGGTTGAACACTGAAGCTTTCTTT. Encoded protein: CASSYGGLNTEAFF.

This chain links TRBV10-3 with TRBJ2-1; no definite D call. Judging by the DNA end, TRBJ2-5 fits better; the J call may be wrong. This CDR3 is 19 amino acids long. CDR1 is ENHRY, CDR2 SYGVKD, per germline. CDR3 coding DNA: TGTGCCATCAGTGAGTCGGCCCCGATAGGGTTGGGGATACAAGAGACCCAGTACTTC. Translation: CAISESAPIGLGIQETQYF.

This sequence joins TRBV7-2 and TRBJ2-5; D may correspond to TRBD1 or TRBD2 (6 bases each). Germline V gene data show CDR1 as SGHTA and CDR2 as FQGNSA. V lost 6 bases to trimming and J lost 0 bases, with 11 bases between them. The CDR3 length is 14 residues. CDR3 DNA sequence: TGTGCCAGCAGAGGGGGGCGGTACCAAGAGACCCAGTACTTC. It specifies CASRGGRYQETQYF.

This clonotype came up a few times. J is TRBJ2-1 and V is TRBV7-6; possible D gene TRBD2, 5 bases. Germline CDR1 and CDR2: SGHVS and FNYEAQ. The CDR3 covers 13 residues. Deletions cut 0 bases from V and 13 bases from J, with 13 bases between. The CDR3 sequence: CASSLAIGRRQFF. The DNA for the CDR3 is TGTGCCAGCAGCTTAGCTATAGGGAGACGACAGTTCTTC.

Comment on this clonotype: A read error is possible here, since a much larger clone lies one base away. J is TRBJ2-3 and V is TRBV5-1; TRBD1 aligns across 9 bases. Looked up from germline, CDR1 is SGHRS and CDR2 is YFSETQ. This CDR3 is built from 15 residues. The J segment lost 14 bases and the V segment lost 4 bases, leaving 17 bases of the junction unmatched. CDR3 protein: CASSRQGDGTGELYF. Here the CDR3 DNA reads TGCGCCAGCAGCCGACAGGGGGATGGAACCGGGGAGCTGTATTTT. Variable domain in full (rest from reference TRBV5-1 and TRBJ2-3): KAGVTQTPRYLIKTRGQQVTLSCSPISGHRSVSWYQQTPGQGLQFLFEYFSETQRNKGNFPGRFSGRQFSNSRSEMNVSTLELGDSALYLCASSRQGDGTGELYFGPGTRLTVL.

J is TRBJ2-5 and V is TRBV6-5; TRBD1 matches at 7 bases. CDR1 is MNHEY and CDR2 is SVGAGI in the germline V gene. Losses at the gene ends were 6 bases for V and 11 bases for J; bases not matched to a gene: 15. This CDR3 spans 14 amino acids. The CDR3 DNA reads as TGTGCCAGCAGCCCGGGCCCCGACAGGGCCAAGCAGTACTTC. Translating gives CASSPGPDRAKQYF.

In this sample, this clonotype turned up many times. With a much larger clone just one base away, this may be a read error. The chain couples TRBV6-1 to TRBJ2-5; D gene uncertain. The CDR3 is 13 residues long. Trimming took off 2 bases at V and 11 bases at J, with 15 bases between the two ends. Per the germline V gene, CDR1 is MNHNS and CDR2 is SASEGT. CDR3 loop: CASSEQIKDEQYF. The CDR3 DNA reads as TGTGCCAGCAGTGAACAAATCAAAGATGAGCAGTACTTC.

By proportion, this clonotype is medium-sized. The junction departs from germline at one end; a sequencing error may be responsible. This CDR3 is CASSFLGPNSPLHF. Written as DNA, the CDR3 is TGTGCCAGCAGCTTTTTGGGGCCGAATTCACCCCTCCACTTC. This rearrangement joins TRBV7-9 to TRBJ2-7; D is possibly TRBD1 (5 bases). CDR1 SEHNR and CDR2 FQNEAQ come from the germline V gene (reference sequence). There are 14 residues in the CDR3.

CDR3 sequence: CATSDFPPTTSGRAFHEQFF. CDR3 sequence (DNA): TGTGCCACCAGTGATTTCCCCCCTACTACTAGCGGGAGGGCCTTCCATGAGCAGTTCTTC. The V and J genes are TRBV24-1 and TRBJ2-5; 13 bases align to TRBD2. The J call may be in error: the DNA end matches TRBJ2-1 better. This CDR3 comprises 20 residues. In germline, CDR1 is KGHDR, CDR2 SFDVKD.

This clonotype came up many times. This rearrangement joins TRBV27 to TRBJ2-1, with 14 bases that match TRBD2. V dropped 5 bases and J dropped 1; count of bases not matched to a gene: 4. Germline V gene lookup returns CDR1 MNHEY and CDR2 SMNVEV (reference sequence). This CDR3 contains 17 residues. The CDR3 sequence: CASSPRTSGRSYNEQFF. CDR3 sequence (DNA): TGTGCCAGCAGTCCCAGGACTAGCGGGAGGTCCTACAATGAGCAGTTCTTC.

This clonotype has ten or more counts. This chain connects TRBV12-5 to TRBJ1-5, with D hard to call. Germline CDR1 reads LGHNT; CDR2 reads FRNRAP. With 6 bases removed from V and 4 bases from J, the gap between germline ends came to 10 bases. CDR3 length equals 13 residues. Here the CDR3 reads CASGRDGNQPQHF. DNA of the CDR3: TGTGCTAGTGGCCGCGACGGAAATCAGCCCCAGCATTTT.

This chain uses TRBV7-6 with TRBJ2-3; D is unclear. CDR1 and CDR2 (germline): SGHVS, FNYEAQ. The CDR3 length is 14 residues. Trimming shortened V by 5 bases and J by 4 bases, and 13 bases separated the two germline ends. The CDR3 loop reads CASSKYQNPDTQYF. The CDR3 DNA reads as TGTGCCAGCAGCAAATACCAAAATCCAGATACGCAGTATTTT. Complete variable domain (other parts from reference TRBV7-6 and TRBJ2-3): GAGVSQSPRYKVTKRGQDVALRCDPISGHVSLYWYRQALGQGPEFLTYFNYEAQQDKSGLPNDRFSAERPEGSISTLTIQRTEQRDSAMYRCASSKYQNPDTQYFGPGTRLTVL.

The V gene is TRBV7-8, the J gene TRBJ2-5; 9 bases are a match to TRBD1. With the DNA end fitting TRBJ2-7 better, the J assignment may be wrong. The CDR3 extends over 15 amino acids. CDR1 and CDR2 (germline): SGHVS, FQNEAQ. CDR3 nucleotides: TGTGCCAGCAGCTCATCCGGGACAGGGACGTACGAGCAGTACTTC. Its protein is CASSSSGTGTYEQYF.

This chain connects TRBV11-2 to TRBJ2-4, with a weak D call TRBD1 (5 bases). The J call may be wrong; the DNA end is better matched by TRBJ2-7. The CDR3 is made up of 16 amino acids. Germline CDR1 is SGHAT and CDR2 is FQNNGV. The DNA of the CDR3 is TGTGCCAGCAGCTTAGATAGGGGCAGGGTCGACTACGAGCAGTACTTC. This codes for CASSLDRGRVDYEQYF.

This clonotype has a handful of counts. In DNA form, the CDR3 reads TGTGCCAGCAGCTTAGCGCGGGGGGGAGAGACCCAGTACTTC. It translates to CASSLARGGETQYF. The chain is built from TRBV7-9 and TRBJ2-5; TRBD2 matches at 9 bases. CDR1 and CDR2 from the germline V gene are SEHNR and FQNEAQ (reference sequence). The CDR3 runs to 14 residues. The trim removed 0 bases at V and 4 bases at J, leaving 0 bases unmatched.

The chain uses TRBV28 and TRBJ2-7; the match to TRBD2 covers 7 bases. The J call is uncertain, as TRBJ2-1 better fits the DNA end. Germline-derived CDR1 and CDR2 are MDHEN and SYDVKM. CDR3 length equals 14 residues. The CDR3 nucleotides read TGTGCCAGCAGTTTGCCTAGCGGTTACAATGAGCAGTTCTTC. Translated: CASSLPSGYNEQFF.

This clonotype was counted at least ten times. The chain uses TRBV5-4 and TRBJ2-3; D unresolved. The CDR3 contains 15 residues. CDR1 is SGHNT, CDR2 YYREEE, per germline (reference sequence). Trimming left V 4 bases short and J 1 base short, with 13 bases between. CDR3 region: CASSPPGIGTDTQYF. CDR3 in DNA: TGTGCCAGCAGCCCGCCAGGTATTGGCACAGATACGCAGTATTTT.

As concerns this clonotype: Since a much larger clone is just one base distant, this may be a read error. The chain recombines TRBV15 with TRBJ2-5; 7 nucleotides match TRBD1. Germline CDR1 reads LNHNV; CDR2 reads YYDKDF (reference sequence). This CDR3 comprises 14 residues. CDR3 region: CATRRDRNTGELYF. Written as DNA, the CDR3 is TGTGCCACCAGAAGGGACAGAAACACCGGGGAGCTGTATTTT.

The genes are TRBV6-1 and TRBJ2-4; D might be TRBD1 or TRBD2, each matching 6 bases. V shed 7 bases and J shed 13 bases, with 26 bases lying between them. The CDR3 covers 15 residues. Germline V CDR1 and CDR2: MNHNS, SASEGT. The CDR3 protein is CASKGGHLEPNEQYF. The CDR3 DNA reads as TGTGCCAGCAAGGGGGGCCATCTGGAGCCAAATGAGCAGTACTTC.